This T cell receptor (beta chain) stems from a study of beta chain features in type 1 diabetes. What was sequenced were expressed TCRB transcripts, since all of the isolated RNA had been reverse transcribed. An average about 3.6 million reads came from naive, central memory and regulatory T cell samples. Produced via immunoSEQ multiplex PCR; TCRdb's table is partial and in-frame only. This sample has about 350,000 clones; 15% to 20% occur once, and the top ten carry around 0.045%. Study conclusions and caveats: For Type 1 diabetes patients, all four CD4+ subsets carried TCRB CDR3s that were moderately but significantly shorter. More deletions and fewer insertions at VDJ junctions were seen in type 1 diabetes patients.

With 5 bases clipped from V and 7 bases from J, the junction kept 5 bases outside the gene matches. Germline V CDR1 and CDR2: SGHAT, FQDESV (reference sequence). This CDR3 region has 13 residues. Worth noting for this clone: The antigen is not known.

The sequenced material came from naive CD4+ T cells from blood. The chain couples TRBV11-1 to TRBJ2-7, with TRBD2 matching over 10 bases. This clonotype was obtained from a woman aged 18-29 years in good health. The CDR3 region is CASSRALAGEQYF. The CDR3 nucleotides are TGTGCCAGCAGCCGGGCACTAGCGGGAGAGCAGTACTTC.